One and the same sample provided the 3 T cell receptor beta chains below, sequenced in a study of OX40 agonist ivuxolimab in advanced cancers. Method: immunoSEQ multiplex PCR; TCRdb's copy keeps in-frame clones and lacks some. The sample carries 60,000 to 75,000 clones, about 80% recorded once. Sequenced material: CD4+ or CD8+ T cells sorted from blood, taken in a trial of the OX40 agonist ivuxolimab. These receptors were collected from an adult with an advanced solid tumor such as melanoma, head and neck, liver or kidney cancer.

The rearrangement uses TRBV23-1 and TRBJ1-1; no definite D call. TRBV23-1 is an ORF, with its function uncertain. Deletions cut 0 bases from V and 3 bases from J, with 11 bases between. The CDR3 contains 15 residues. The CDR3 loop is CASSQSKLPHTEAFF. In nucleotides, the CDR3 is TGCGCCAGCAGTCAATCAAAGCTACCCCACACTGAAGCTTTCTTT.

This clone came up a few times. The chain uses TRBV4-2 and TRBJ1-6; D is possibly TRBD1 (6 bases). The V gene's germline CDR1 is LGHNA and CDR2 YNFKEQ. The CDR3 has 15 residues. Trimming took off 4 bases at V and 10 bases at J, with 17 bases between the two ends. CDR3 residues: CASSPNDRSLSPLHF. CDR3 sequence (DNA): TGTGCCAGCAGCCCCAACGACAGGTCATTATCACCCCTCCACTTT.

This clone was seen a single time. The chain is built from TRBV9 and TRBJ2-1, with TRBD1 matching over 9 bases. The J segment lost 2 bases and the V segment lost 6 bases, leaving 6 bases of the junction unmatched. CDR3 length: 15 amino acids. Germline CDR1 and CDR2: SGDLS and YYNGEE. CDR3 bases: TGTGCCAGCACCCGGACAGGGGAAGCCTACAATGAGCAGTTCTTC. This gives the protein CASTRTGEAYNEQFF.